Presented here are 5 T cell receptor beta chains from one specimen sequenced in a study of response to subunit inactivated influenza vaccine. TCRdb re-called the RT-PCR reads with MiXCR, one entry per CDR3 protein. The sample consists of hundreds of thousands of distinct CDR3 sequences, about 14% of them appearing once. This specimen consisted of PBMCs from blood, obtained approximately 15 days before vaccination. Every receptor here comes from a man aged 45-65 years who received an inactivated influenza vaccine.

V usage is TRBV5-5 and J usage is TRBJ2-7, with unresolved D. The CDR3 is made up of 15 amino acids. CDR1 is SGHKS, CDR2 YYEKEE, per germline (reference sequence). Trimming removed 0 bases from V and 5 bases from J, with 15 bases in between. The CDR3 bases are TGTGCCAGCAGCTTGGATGGGTATTCTTCGGACGAGCAGTACTTC. It is translated as CASSLDGYSSDEQYF.

This clonotype has at least ten counts. The genes are TRBV5-1 and TRBJ2-2, with D perhaps matching TRBD1 (6 bases). Germline V lookup: CDR1 SGHRS, CDR2 YFSETQ. Trimming removed 5 bases from V and 1 base from J, with 12 bases in between. This CDR3 is 15 amino acids long. CDR3: CASRQRTENTGELFF. The CDR3 DNA reads TGCGCCAGCAGACAAAGGACAGAGAACACCGGGGAGCTGTTTTTT.

This clonotype was counted a few times. The rearrangement joins TRBV28 to TRBJ2-7, with D perhaps matching TRBD1 (5 bases). This CDR3 region has 13 residues. V was trimmed by 10 bases and J by 4 bases, leaving 17 bases between them. Germline V gene data show CDR1 as MDHEN and CDR2 as SYDVKM. CDR3 protein: CATPRAGTYEQYF. CDR3 sequence (DNA): TGTGCCACACCCAGGGCAGGCACATACGAGCAGTACTTC.

Details on this clonotype: This may be a read error: a much more frequent sequence differs by one nucleotide. This chain uses TRBV7-2 with TRBJ2-3; TRBD2 agrees at 8 bases. CDR3 length: 14 amino acids. From germline, CDR1 is SGHTA and CDR2 FQGNSA. J gave up 1 base and V 6 bases, and 3 bases lay outside the gene matches. As DNA, the CDR3 is TGTGCCAGCAGGTTTAGCGGGGGCACAGATACGCAGTATTTT. This translates into CASRFSGGTDTQYF. The whole variable domain, filled in from reference TRBV7-2 and TRBJ2-3, reads GAGVSQSPSNKVTEKGKDVELRCDPISGHTALYWYRQSLGQGLEFLIYFQGNSAPDKSGLPSDRFSAERTGGSVSTLTIQRTQQEDSAVYLCASRFSGGTDTQYFGPGTRLTVL.

This clonotype occurred many times. This sequence joins TRBV3-1 and TRBJ2-3; unclear D gene. V was clipped by 2 bases and J by 0 bases, with 18 bases between them. The CDR3 runs 18 residues. CDR1 and CDR2 from the germline V gene are LGHDT and YNNKEL (reference sequence). This chain's CDR3 is CASSQLLERTTSTDTQYF. The CDR3 region has the DNA TGTGCCAGCAGCCAACTGCTCGAACGTACAACTAGCACAGATACGCAGTATTTT.